Below, 10 T cell receptor beta chains from the same sample are listed, as sequenced in a study of blood T cell repertoires in COVID-19. Using immunoSEQ multiplex PCR, the repertoire was profiled, and TCRdb retains in-frame clones only, with some absent. The table records about 160,000 clones, 86% of them present only once. Sample: peripheral blood. These receptors were taken from a woman in her 70s with acute or convalescent COVID-19.

The chain uses TRBV2 and TRBJ2-7; 7 bases map to TRBD1. CDR3 length: 18 amino acids. In germline, CDR1 is SNHLY, CDR2 FYNNEI. With V trimmed by 4 bases and J by 0 bases, 15 bases remained unmatched. CDR3 in DNA: TGTGCCAGCAGTGGATTGGTCCCAGGGGGTTGGTACTCCTACGAGCAGTACTTC. Translated: CASSGLVPGGWYSYEQYF.

CDR3 protein: CASSFSGTPGDEQFF. CDR3 nucleotide sequence: TGTGCCAGCAGCTTCAGCGGGACCCCCGGGGATGAGCAGTTCTTC. This chain joins TRBV7-2 and TRBJ2-1; 7 bases align to TRBD2. The CDR3 loop spans 15 amino acids. CDR1 is SGHTA, CDR2 FQGNSA, per germline. Trimming removed 3 bases from V and 8 bases from J; junction bases left unmatched: 10. Together with reference TRBV7-2 and TRBJ2-1, the CDR3 gives the full variable domain: GAGVSQSPSNKVTEKGKDVELRCDPISGHTALYWYRQSLGQGLEFLIYFQGNSAPDKSGLPSDRFSAERTGGSVSTLTIQRTQQEDSAVYLCASSFSGTPGDEQFFGPGTRLTVL.

The V gene is TRBV5-6, the J gene TRBJ1-5, with TRBD1 matching over 9 bases. With 2 bases clipped from V and 4 bases from J, the junction kept 4 bases outside the gene matches. The CDR3 loop spans 15 amino acids. Germline V lookup: CDR1 SGHDT, CDR2 YYEEEE. CDR3 loop: CASSLRGTGNQPQHF. The CDR3 coding sequence is TGTGCCAGCAGCTTAAGGGGGACAGGGAATCAGCCCCAGCATTTT.

V gene TRBV9 combines with J gene TRBJ1-3; 7 nucleotides line up with TRBD1. After removal of 0 bases from V and 3 bases from J, the junction contained 6 bases not matched to a gene. This CDR3 comprises 16 residues. Germline CDR1 reads SGDLS; CDR2 reads YYNGEE. The CDR3 here is CASSVEAGGRGNTIYF. CDR3 nucleotide sequence: TGTGCCAGCAGCGTAGAGGCAGGGGGACGTGGAAACACCATATATTTT.

This chain joins TRBV27 and TRBJ2-7, with 8 bases aligning to TRBD1. V gave up 3 bases and J gave up 4 bases; unmatched junction bases: 8. CDR3 length: 15 amino acids. Germline CDR1 MNHEY, CDR2 SMNVEV (reference sequence). The CDR3 reads CASSLYGDRRYEQYF. The CDR3 coding sequence is TGTGCCAGCAGTTTGTACGGGGACAGGCGGTACGAGCAGTACTTC.

This sequence joins TRBV7-9 and TRBJ2-1, with D unresolved. Germline loops: CDR1 SEHNR, CDR2 FQNEAQ (reference sequence). V was clipped by 5 bases and J by 9 bases, with 8 bases between them. The CDR3 consists of 11 residues. The CDR3 loop reads CASSSAAEQFF. CDR3 DNA sequence: TGTGCCAGCAGCAGCGCAGCTGAGCAGTTCTTC.

This chain links TRBV18 with TRBJ1-1; a weak D match, TRBD1 (6 bases). V was trimmed by 3 bases and J by 0 bases, leaving 8 bases between them. This CDR3 region has 14 residues. From germline, CDR1 is KGHSH and CDR2 LQKENI. The CDR3 DNA is TGTGCCAGCTCACCTGGGACAATGAACACTGAAGCTTTCTTT. The encoded protein is CASSPGTMNTEAFF.

This chain joins TRBV18 and TRBJ1-2; D might be TRBD1 (5 bases). Germline loops: CDR1 KGHSH, CDR2 LQKENI. The CDR3 sequence is 14 residues long. Between the trimmed V and J ends, which lost 2 bases and 3 bases, there was a span of 10 bases. The CDR3 region is CASSPWGGDYGYTF. The CDR3 DNA sequence: TGTGCCAGCTCACCATGGGGCGGCGACTATGGCTACACCTTC.

The count of this clone is one. This chain joins TRBV5-6 and TRBJ1-2; D remains ambiguous. V lost 2 bases and J lost 0, with 11 bases in between. The CDR3 consists of 15 residues. Germline V CDR1 and CDR2: SGHDT, YYEEEE. Here the CDR3 DNA reads TGTGCCAGCAGCTTCGGGGTACAAGCTAACTATGGCTACACCTTC. It specifies CASSFGVQANYGYTF. Drawing the rest from reference TRBV5-6 and TRBJ1-2, the complete variable domain is DAGVTQSPTHLIKTRGQQVTLRCSPKSGHDTVSWYQQALGQGPQFIFQYYEEEERQRGNFPDRFSGHQFPNYSSELNVNALLLGDSALYLCASSFGVQANYGYTFGSGTRLTVV.

The chain has TRBV7-2 and TRBJ2-7, with D maybe TRBD1 (5 bases). V lost 1 base and J lost 5, with 15 bases in between. There are 15 residues in the CDR3. Germline V gives CDR1 SGHTA, CDR2 FQGNSA. CDR3 in amino acids: CASSLVYSRANEQYF. The CDR3 DNA sequence: TGTGCCAGCAGCTTAGTTTATTCCAGGGCGAACGAGCAGTACTTC.